This is a list of T cell receptor beta chains from one sample in a study of metastatic and nonmetastatic thyroid tumors. Via MiXCR, TCRdb re-called the PCR reads. The repertoire holds tens of thousands of clones, with about 25% as singletons. Input material: blood. The receptors stem from a female donor with papillary thyroid cancer or a benign thyroid nodule (not recorded which). Some clones in this sample may be carry-over from other donors' samples. CDR3s include the opening cysteine and the closing phenylalanine or tryptophan. The order of the fields is clone size, V gene, J gene, D gene, CDR3 DNA, CDR3 protein. D genes are given only for firm matches. Where a row states a size, it is once, few, many or the class of an expanded clone; other rows omit it.

>many|TRBV3-1|TRBJ2-1|TRBD2
TGTGCCAGCAGCCAAGGGGGAGGGAGCGGGAGGGCCTCCTACAATGAGCAGTTCTTC
CASSQGGGSGRASYNEQFF
>medium-sized|TRBV28|TRBJ1-3|-
TGTGCCAGCAGCCTAACGACAGGCGGAAACACCATATATTTT
CASSLTTGGNTIYF
>many|TRBV12-5|TRBJ1-1|-
TGTGCTAGTGGTTTGGGAACGACTGAAGCTTTCTTT
CASGLGTTEAFF
>many|TRBV20-1|TRBJ2-7|-
TGCAGTGCTAGAGGTGCGGTTACCTACGAGCAGTACTTC
CSARGAVTYEQYF
>many|TRBV19|TRBJ2-4|TRBD2
TGTGCCAGTAGCGATCTAGCGGGGGCGGGGAACATTCAGTACTTC
CASSDLAGAGNIQYF
>once|TRBV5-1|TRBJ2-1|-
TGCGCCAGCAGCTTGTTGGGCTTGTGTGAGCAGTTCTTC
CASSLLGLCEQFF
>many|TRBV9|TRBJ2-2|TRBD2
TGTGCCAGCAGCGCCCCCTGGCGGGAGATTGACGGCGGGGAGCTGTTTTTT
CASSAPWREIDGGELFF
>many|TRBV4-2|TRBJ1-5|-
TGTGCCAGCAGCCCCAGACAGAATAGGGGCAATCAGCCCCAGCATTTT
CASSPRQNRGNQPQHF
>few|TRBV4-1|TRBJ2-6|-
TGCGCCGGCAGCCGAGCTTACAGCCCCTCTGGGGCCAACGTCCTGACTTTC
CAGSRAYSPSGANVLTF
>-|TRBV11-2|TRBJ2-1|-
TGTGCCAGCAGCTTGAAGCGGGCCGCAGGGAGGGAGCAGTTCTTC
CASSLKRAAGREQFF
>-|TRBV7-2|TRBJ1-1|-
TGTGCCAGCAGCTTCGGCCCGTCTGAAGCTTTCTTT
CASSFGPSEAFF
>-|TRBV6-4|TRBJ1-1|-
TGTGCCAGCAGTCGGACACAGAACACTGAAGCTTTCTTT
CASSRTQNTEAFF
>-|TRBV25-1|TRBJ2-5|TRBD2
TGTGCCAGCGGCCTCGGGGGGGCTGGGGAGACCCAGTACTTC
CASGLGGAGETQYF
>many|TRBV5-1|TRBJ2-3|-
TGCGCCAGCAGCTTGGGGAGGGAACAAGATACGCAGTATTTT
CASSLGREQDTQYF
>many|TRBV12-5|TRBJ2-2|-
TGTGCTAGTGGGCGAGATTCCGGGGAGCTGTTTTTT
CASGRDSGELFF
>many|TRBV3-1|TRBJ2-2|-
TGTGCCAGCAGCCCCAGGGACGCGAACACCGGGGAGCTGTTTTTT
CASSPRDANTGELFF
>-|TRBV7-9|TRBJ2-1|TRBD2
TGTGCCAGCAGCCCGCCCGCAGCGGGAGGGCCAAAGGAGCAGTTCTTC
CASSPPAAGGPKEQFF
>many|TRBV7-6|TRBJ2-1|-
TGTGCCAGCAGCTTCACCCAGGGGTACAATGAGCAGTTCTTC
CASSFTQGYNEQFF
>many|TRBV4-3|TRBJ2-5|TRBD1
TGCGCCAGCAGCCCGACAGGGTACCAAGAGACCCAGTACTTC
CASSPTGYQETQYF
>-|TRBV20-1|TRBJ2-1|TRBD2
TGCAGTGCCCGGCTAGCGGGACACAATGGGCAGTTCTTC
CSARLAGHNGQFF
>many|TRBV2|TRBJ2-3|TRBD2
TGTGCCAGCAGTTTTAGCGGGGACACAGATACGCAGTATTTT
CASSFSGDTDTQYF
>-|TRBV5-4|TRBJ1-1|-
TGTGCCAGGAGCTTGACGAGGGGCACTGTAGCTTTCTTT
CARSLTRGTVAFF
>many|TRBV2|TRBJ2-4|-
TGTGCCAGCAGGGGGGACTGGTTAGCCAAAAACATTCAGTACTTC
CASRGDWLAKNIQYF
>many|TRBV2|TRBJ1-4|-
TGTGCCAGCAGTCGTTCCGGGACTGATGAAAAACTGTTTTTT
CASSRSGTDEKLFF
>many|TRBV7-9|TRBJ1-5|-
TGTGCCAGCAGCCCGGGACAAAATAGCAATCAGCCCCAGCATTTT
CASSPGQNSNQPQHF
>many|TRBV6-1|TRBJ1-1|-
TGTGCCAGCGAGGAGGGGCGAACTGAAGCTTTCTTT
CASEEGRTEAFF
>medium-sized|TRBV6-2/TRBV6-3|TRBJ1-1|TRBD1
TGTGCCAGCAACCCACTCCGGGACAGGGGATATCACACTGAAGCTTTCTTT
CASNPLRDRGYHTEAFF
>many|TRBV20-1|TRBJ1-1|-
TGCAGTGCTAGAGGGCAGCCAAAGGGAGCTTTCTTT
CSARGQPKGAFF
>-|TRBV28|TRBJ1-1|-
TGTGCCAGCAGGGCGGGAGCGGGCCCCTCAACGAACACTGAAGCTTTCTTT
CASRAGAGPSTNTEAFF
>-|TRBV6-2/TRBV6-3|TRBJ1-1|-
TGTGCGAGCAGTGAGCCCGGGAACTGTGAAGCTTTCTTT
CASSEPGNCEAFF
>many|TRBV15|TRBJ1-2|-
TGTGCCACCAGCAGAGATCGGCTTTATGGCTACACCTTC
CATSRDRLYGYTF
>many|TRBV11-2|TRBJ2-5|-
TGTGCCAGCACCTCGCCTGAAACAGGGTTTCAAGAGACCCAGTACTTC
CASTSPETGFQETQYF
>-|TRBV28|TRBJ2-5|-
TGTGCCAGCAGGGCTTGGAGTGGGGGAAGACAGCAAGTGACCCAGTACTTC
CASRAWSGGRQQVTQYF
>medium-sized|TRBV6-1|TRBJ1-5|-
TGTGCCAGCAGTGAAACGCAGCCCCAGCATTTT
CASSETQPQHF
>-|TRBV4-1|TRBJ1-2|-
TGCGCCAGCAGCCCCATTTCGGGGGGCTACTATGGCTACACCTTC
CASSPISGGYYGYTF
>many|TRBV4-1|TRBJ2-1|-
TGCGCCAGCAGCCAAATAGCGAGAGACTCCTACAATGAGCAGTTCTTC
CASSQIARDSYNEQFF
>few|TRBV6-1|TRBJ2-7|-
TGTGCCAGCACCATAACTTGGAGCTACGAGCAGTACTTC
CASTITWSYEQYF
>many|TRBV19|TRBJ1-4|-
TGTGCCAGTATCAAACGAGGAGGGGATAGTGAAAAACTGTTTTTT
CASIKRGGDSEKLFF
>-|TRBV7-3|TRBJ2-6|TRBD2
TGTGCCAGCAGCTTTGGACTAGCCGTCGGCTGGGGGGCCAACGTCCTGACTTTC
CASSFGLAVGWGANVLTF
>-|TRBV6-5|TRBJ2-1|-
TGTGACAGCACTTCCCGTGAGGGCCTAAATGAGCAGTTCTTC
CDSTSREGLNEQFF
>many|TRBV2|TRBJ2-1|-
TGTGCCAGCAGTGACGTGAGCTCCTACAATGAGCAGTTCTTC
CASSDVSSYNEQFF
>many|TRBV12-3/TRBV12-4|TRBJ2-7|TRBD2
TGTGCCAGCAGTTTTGGAGTCGGGAGGACCTACGAGCAGTACTTC
CASSFGVGRTYEQYF
>many|TRBV25-1|TRBJ1-1|-
TGTGCCAGCAGTGAATTAGGGTCGGGGGACCCGAACACTGAAGCTTTCTTT
CASSELGSGDPNTEAFF
>many|TRBV11-3|TRBJ1-6|-
TGTGCCAGCAGCTTACAGGGACTTAATTCACCCCTCCACTTT
CASSLQGLNSPLHF
>many|TRBV28|TRBJ1-5|TRBD1
TGTGCCAGCACCCTGGACAGGGGCGCAAATCAGCCCCAGCATTTT
CASTLDRGANQPQHF
>few|TRBV6-5|TRBJ2-7|TRBD1
TGTGCCAGCAGTTCCATAAGAGACAGGGACGAGCAGTACTTC
CASSSIRDRDEQYF
>many|TRBV10-3|TRBJ2-2|-
TGTGCCATCAGTGAGTCGGGGCAGGGTAACACCGGGGAGCTGTTTTTT
CAISESGQGNTGELFF
>-|TRBV28|TRBJ2-3|-
TGTGCCAGCGGACCTTGGGCCCCATCAGGGGAAGACACGCAGTATTTT
CASGPWAPSGEDTQYF
>-|TRBV5-1|TRBJ2-1|-
TGCGCCAGCAGCCCGCCACTCCTATCATCCCAGAATGAGCAGTTCTTC
CASSPPLLSSQNEQFF
>-|TRBV6-5|TRBJ2-7|-
TGTGCCAGCAGTTCCGTAGACAGGTCCTACGAGCAGTACTTC
CASSSVDRSYEQYF
>few|TRBV6-1|TRBJ2-7|TRBD1
TGTGCCTCCCGGACAGGGGAGGTCTACGAGCAGTACTTC
CASRTGEVYEQYF
>many|TRBV20-1|TRBJ2-1|TRBD1
TGCAGTGCTAGGGAGGACAGGTACAATGAGCAGTTCTTC
CSAREDRYNEQFF
>few|TRBV6-5|TRBJ1-3|-
TGTGCCACCGACGGAAACACCATATATTTT
CATDGNTIYF